This T cell receptor beta chain was captured in a study of T cells in localized non-small cell lung cancer. General study results and limits: There was higher T cell clonality in uninvolved adjacent lung than in tumor, and it was highest there. Appearances in adjacent lung were noted for a median roughly 58 of the top 100 tumor clones. Elevated blood T cell density was associated with longer overall survival.

As to this clone: The target antigen is unknown.

Germline values: CDR1 MNHEY, CDR2 SVGAGI. This CDR3 has 12 amino acids. V gave up 7 bases and J gave up 6 bases, with 10 bases separating them. Here immunoSEQ multiplex PCR was the method, and the copy in TCRdb shows in-frame clones only, minus some. The sample shows 11,000 to 15,000 clones, 80% to 85% of them seen only once. The TCR was taken from a female donor of 60 years or more with stage I squamous cell lung carcinoma. V usage is TRBV6-5 and J usage is TRBJ2-4; TRBD2 is a possible D gene (7 bases). The starting material was peripheral blood, obtained before any cancer treatment. CDR3 sequence (DNA): TGTGCCAGCAATGGGGGGGCAAACATTCAGTACTTC. It yields the protein CASNGGANIQYF.